Described below is a single TCR beta chain sequence and its context. Its antigen remains unidentified. CDR1 and CDR2 from the germline V gene are MNHEY and SVGAGI. V lost 2 bases and J lost 4, with 6 bases in between. This CDR3 has 13 amino acids. TCRdb independently ran MiXCR on the reads; one entry per CDR3 protein. The data contain around 430,000 distinct CDR3 sequences, 40% to 50% of them singletons. This entry comes from a study of T cell repertoires in cytomegalovirus infection. Regarding the study as a whole: Cumulative frequency (of public TCR beta family members) identified carriers of CMV plus the relevant HLA. Ex vivo, HLA-C-restricted CMV-specific TCR beta clonotypes prevailed over the rest of the response.

Sequencing was performed on cultured PBMCs, taken from culture after CMV antigen stimulation. This sequence was found in a human donor in good health (CMV status not recorded). Some clones in this sample may be carry-over from other donors' samples. V usage is TRBV6-5 and J usage is TRBJ1-5; D is unclear. CDR3 nucleotides: TGTGCCAGCAGTTACGGACCAAATCAGCCCCAGCATTTT. Residues: CASSYGPNQPQHF.